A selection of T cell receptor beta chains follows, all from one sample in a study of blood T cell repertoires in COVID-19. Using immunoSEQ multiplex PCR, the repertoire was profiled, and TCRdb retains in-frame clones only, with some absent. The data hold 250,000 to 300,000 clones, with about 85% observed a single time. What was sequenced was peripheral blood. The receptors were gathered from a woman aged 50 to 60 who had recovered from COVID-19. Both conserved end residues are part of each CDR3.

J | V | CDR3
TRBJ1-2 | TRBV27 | CASAPLRNNYGYTF
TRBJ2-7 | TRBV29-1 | CSVVGALGYEQYF
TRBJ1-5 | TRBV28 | CASIQGFGQPQHF
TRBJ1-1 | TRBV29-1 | CSAKSQGTKNTEAFF
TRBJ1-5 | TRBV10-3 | CAISDPRTGSNQPQHF
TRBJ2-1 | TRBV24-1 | CATSDPSGPYNEQFF
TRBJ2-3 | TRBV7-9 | CASSVTGSDTQYF
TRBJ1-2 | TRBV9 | CASSVGYGSHTF
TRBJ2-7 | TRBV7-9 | CASSLAKGLAGGREQYF
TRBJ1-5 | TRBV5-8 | CASSLWTGNQPQHF
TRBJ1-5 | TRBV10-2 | CASSEVDRNQPQHF
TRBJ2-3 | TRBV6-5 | CASCNDRVDTQYF
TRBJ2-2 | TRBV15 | CATSRDVATGELFF
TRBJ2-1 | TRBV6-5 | CASSGGTYGGNEQFF
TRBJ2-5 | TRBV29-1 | CSVEAYDTPYQETQYF
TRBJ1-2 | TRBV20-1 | CSANHNGYTF
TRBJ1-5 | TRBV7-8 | CASSSQQQATQHF
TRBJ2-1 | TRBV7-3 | CASSLGTSSYNEQFF
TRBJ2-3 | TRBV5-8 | CASSFLGADTQYF
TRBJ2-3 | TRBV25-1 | CASSESRLGGGGTDTQYF
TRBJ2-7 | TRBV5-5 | CASSLVTGGYYEQYF
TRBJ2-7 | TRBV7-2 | CASSPNSGQGLYEQYF
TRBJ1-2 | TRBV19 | CATEDREDYGYTF